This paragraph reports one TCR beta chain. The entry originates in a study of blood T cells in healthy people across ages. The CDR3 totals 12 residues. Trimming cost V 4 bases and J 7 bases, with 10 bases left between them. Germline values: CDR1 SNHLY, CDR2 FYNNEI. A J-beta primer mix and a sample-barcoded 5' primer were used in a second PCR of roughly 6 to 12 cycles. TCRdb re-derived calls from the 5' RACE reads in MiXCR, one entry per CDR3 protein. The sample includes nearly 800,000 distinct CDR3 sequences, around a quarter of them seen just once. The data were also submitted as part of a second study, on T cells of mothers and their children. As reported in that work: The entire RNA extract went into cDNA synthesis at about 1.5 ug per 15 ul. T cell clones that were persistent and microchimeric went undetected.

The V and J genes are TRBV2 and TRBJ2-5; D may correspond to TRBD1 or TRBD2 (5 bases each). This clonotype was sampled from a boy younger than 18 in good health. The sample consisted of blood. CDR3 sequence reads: CASSGGAGTQYF. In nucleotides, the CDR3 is TGTGCCAGCAGTGGAGGGGCGGGGACCCAGTACTTC.